Listed below are T cell receptor beta chains from one sample, sequenced in a study of shared clonotypes between healthy human individuals. The protocol was immunoSEQ multiplex PCR, while the TCRdb copy is restricted to in-frame clones and leaves out a portion. The sample has approximately 2.5 million clones, 80% to 95% seen once. The specimen sequenced was naive CD4+ T cells from PBMCs. The receptors were sampled from a man aged 18 to 30 in good health. Some clones in this sample may be carry-over from other donors' samples. The CDR3 runs from the conserved cysteine through the conserved F or W. Fields, in order: D gene, V gene, J gene, clone size, CDR3 protein, CDR3 DNA. D genes are given only for firm matches. For some rows the clone size is stated as once, few or many, or as a class when expanded; others skip it.

-	TRBV5-1	TRBJ2-1	-	CASSLAAVGYNEQFF	TGCGCCAGCAGCTTGGCGGCGGTGGGGTACAATGAGCAGTTCTTC
-	TRBV11-2	TRBJ2-2	-	CASSPRTNTGELFF	TGTGCCAGCAGCCCACGGACTAACACCGGGGAGCTGTTTTTT
TRBD1	TRBV18	TRBJ1-2	once	CASSPYGQGINYGYTF	TGTGCCAGCTCACCCTATGGACAGGGGATAAACTATGGCTACACCTTC
-	TRBV7-9	TRBJ2-1	-	CASRKLDEQFF	TGTGCCAGCAGAAAACTAGATGAGCAGTTCTTC
-	TRBV7-2	TRBJ1-1	few	CASSLYGQNTEAFF	TGTGCCAGCAGCTTATATGGGCAGAACACTGAAGCTTTCTTT
-	TRBV2	TRBJ2-2	-	CASRAGTQPGELFF	TGTGCCAGCAGAGCCGGGACCCAACCGGGGGAGCTGTTTTTT
-	TRBV30	TRBJ2-1	once	CAWSVPQRPYNEQFF	TGTGCCTGGAGTGTTCCTCAACGGCCGTACAATGAGCAGTTCTTC
-	TRBV7-3	TRBJ2-3	once	CASSLTRADTQYF	TGTGCCAGCAGCTTAACGCGGGCGGATACGCAGTATTTT
-	TRBV11-2	TRBJ2-7	-	CASSLGLRGAGALEQYF	TGTGCCAGCAGCTTAGGGCTGAGGGGGGCAGGAGCTCTCGAGCAGTACTTC
-	TRBV4-2	TRBJ2-3	-	CASSFKSPEEDTDTQYF	TGTGCCAGCAGCTTCAAGAGTCCGGAGGAGGACACAGATACGCAGTATTTT
-	TRBV7-9	TRBJ2-1	-	CASSLEGGPQFF	TGTGCCAGCAGCTTAGAAGGGGGGCCTCAGTTCTTC
-	TRBV5-5	TRBJ1-5	-	CASTQDFGNQPQHF	TGTGCCAGCACACAGGATTTTGGCAATCAGCCCCAGCATTTT
-	TRBV28	TRBJ1-2	-	CASNIREGYTF	TGTGCCAGCAATATAAGAGAGGGCTACACCTTC
TRBD2	TRBV2	TRBJ2-1	-	CASSDPGTSGKNEQFF	TGTGCCAGCAGTGACCCCGGGACTAGCGGGAAGAATGAGCAGTTCTTC
TRBD1	TRBV2	TRBJ2-2	-	CASRRDRGPGELFF	TGTGCCAGCAGGCGAGACAGGGGGCCCGGGGAGCTGTTTTTT
-	TRBV4-3	TRBJ2-2	-	CASSQVRAGTGELFF	TGCGCCAGCAGCCAAGTAAGGGCCGGGACCGGGGAGCTGTTTTTT